Described below is a single T cell receptor (beta chain) sequence and its context. What it binds is unknown. This sample was included in a study of Tregs in tolerant kidney transplant recipients. Thawed PBMCs were FACS-sorted into unstimulated CD4+CD25+CD127- regulatory T cells, CD4+CD25- non-regulatory cells, CD4 and CD8 cells. Whole-study findings and limits: Findings come from small patient numbers and require larger validation. Activated donor B cell expansion appeared to reveal the most relevant donor-specific TCRbeta repertoire. Biological reproducibility was not directly addressed, but technical replication error appeared minimal.

Sequencing was performed with immunoSEQ multiplex PCR; in TCRdb, only in-frame clones are kept and a portion is missing. Altogether some 69,000 clones are present, around 83% being singletons, with the ten largest covering about 4%. CDR3 length: 18 residues. Germline-derived CDR1 and CDR2 are SGHNT and YENEEA. The V gene end was trimmed by 5 bases and the J gene end by 0 bases; junction bases not matched to a gene: 8. The genes are TRBV11-3 and TRBJ2-3, with 13 bases aligning to TRBD2. The sequence came from a human donor in good health. Input material: CD4+ T cells from blood. The CDR3 DNA sequence: TGTGCCAGCAGCATCGGGACTAGCGGGGCCGCGAGCACAGATACGCAGTATTTT. Protein: CASSIGTSGAASTDTQYF.